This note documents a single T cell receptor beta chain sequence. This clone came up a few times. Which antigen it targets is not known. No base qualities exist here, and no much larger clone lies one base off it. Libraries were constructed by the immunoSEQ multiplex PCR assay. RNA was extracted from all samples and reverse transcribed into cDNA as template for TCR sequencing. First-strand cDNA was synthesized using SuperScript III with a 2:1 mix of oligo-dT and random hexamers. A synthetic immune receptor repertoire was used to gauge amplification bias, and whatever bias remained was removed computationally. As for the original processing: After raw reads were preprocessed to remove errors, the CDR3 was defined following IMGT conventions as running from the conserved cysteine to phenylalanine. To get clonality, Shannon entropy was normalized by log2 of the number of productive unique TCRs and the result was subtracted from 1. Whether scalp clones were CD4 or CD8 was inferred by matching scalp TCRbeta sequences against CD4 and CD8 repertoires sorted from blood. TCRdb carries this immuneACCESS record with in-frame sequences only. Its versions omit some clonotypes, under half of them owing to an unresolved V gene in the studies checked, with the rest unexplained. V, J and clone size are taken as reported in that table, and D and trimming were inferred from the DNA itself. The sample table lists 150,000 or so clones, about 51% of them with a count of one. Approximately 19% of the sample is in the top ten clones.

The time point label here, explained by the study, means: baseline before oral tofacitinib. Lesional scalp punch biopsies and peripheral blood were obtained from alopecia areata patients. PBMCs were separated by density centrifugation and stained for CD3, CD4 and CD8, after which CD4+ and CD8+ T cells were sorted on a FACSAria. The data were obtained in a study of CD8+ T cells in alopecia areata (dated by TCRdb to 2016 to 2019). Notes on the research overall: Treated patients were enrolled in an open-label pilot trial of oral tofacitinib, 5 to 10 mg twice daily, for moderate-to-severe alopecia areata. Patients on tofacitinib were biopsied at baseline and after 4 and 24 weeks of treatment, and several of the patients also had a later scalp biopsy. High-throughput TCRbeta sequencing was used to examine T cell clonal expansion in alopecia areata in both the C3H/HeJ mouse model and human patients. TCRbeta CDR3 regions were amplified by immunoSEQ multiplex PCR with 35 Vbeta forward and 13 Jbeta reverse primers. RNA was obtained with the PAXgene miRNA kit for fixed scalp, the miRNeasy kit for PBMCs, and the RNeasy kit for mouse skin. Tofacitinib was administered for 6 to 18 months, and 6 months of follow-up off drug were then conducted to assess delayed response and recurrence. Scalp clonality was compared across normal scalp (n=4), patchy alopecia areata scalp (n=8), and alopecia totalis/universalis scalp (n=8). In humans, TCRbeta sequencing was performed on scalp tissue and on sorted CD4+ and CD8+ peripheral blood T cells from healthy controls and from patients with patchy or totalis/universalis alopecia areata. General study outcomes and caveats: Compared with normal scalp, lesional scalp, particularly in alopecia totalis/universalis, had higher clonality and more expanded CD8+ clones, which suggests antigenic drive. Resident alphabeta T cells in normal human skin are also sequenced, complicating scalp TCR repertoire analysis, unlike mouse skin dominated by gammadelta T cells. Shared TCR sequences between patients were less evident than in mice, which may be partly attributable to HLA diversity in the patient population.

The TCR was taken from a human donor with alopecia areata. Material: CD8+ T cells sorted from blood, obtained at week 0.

The nucleotide sequence reads TGCAGCGTTGAAGATGCCAGGGCCGAGCAGTACTTC. It codes for CSVEDARAEQYF. The chain is assembled from TRBV29-1 and TRBJ2-7, and possibly TRBD1, on 5 matching bases. Measured from the cysteine to the phenylalanine, the CDR3 is 12 residues long. Here the CDR3 DNA is all that survives: 36 bases in frame from base 1. The junction shows trimming of 0 bases on V and 6 bases on J, plus 9 bases between the germline ends. Based on the germline V gene, the CDR1 and CDR2 sequences are SQVTM and ANQGSEA.